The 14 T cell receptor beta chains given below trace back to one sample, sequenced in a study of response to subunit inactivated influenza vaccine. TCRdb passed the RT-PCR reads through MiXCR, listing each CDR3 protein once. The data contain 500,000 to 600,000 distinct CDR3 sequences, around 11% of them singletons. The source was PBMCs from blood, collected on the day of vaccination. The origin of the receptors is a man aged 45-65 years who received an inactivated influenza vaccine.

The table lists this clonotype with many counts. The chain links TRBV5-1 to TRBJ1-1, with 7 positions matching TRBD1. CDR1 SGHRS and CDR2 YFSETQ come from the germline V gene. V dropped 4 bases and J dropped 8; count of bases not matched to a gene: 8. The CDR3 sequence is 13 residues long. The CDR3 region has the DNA TGCGCCAGCAGCACCTACCCGGGACAGGAAGCTTTCTTT. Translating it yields CASSTYPGQEAFF. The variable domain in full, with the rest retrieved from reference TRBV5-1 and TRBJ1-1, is KAGVTQTPRYLIKTRGQQVTLSCSPISGHRSVSWYQQTPGQGLQFLFEYFSETQRNKGNFPGRFSGRQFSNSRSEMNVSTLELGDSALYLCASSTYPGQEAFFGQGTRLTVV.

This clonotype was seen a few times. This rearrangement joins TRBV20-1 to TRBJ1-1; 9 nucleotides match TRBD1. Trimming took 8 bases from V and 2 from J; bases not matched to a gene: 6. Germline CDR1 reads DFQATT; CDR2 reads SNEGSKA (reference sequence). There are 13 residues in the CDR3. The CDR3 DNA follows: TGCAGTCCGACAGGGGGGCTAAACACTGAAGCTTTCTTT. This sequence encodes CSPTGGLNTEAFF.

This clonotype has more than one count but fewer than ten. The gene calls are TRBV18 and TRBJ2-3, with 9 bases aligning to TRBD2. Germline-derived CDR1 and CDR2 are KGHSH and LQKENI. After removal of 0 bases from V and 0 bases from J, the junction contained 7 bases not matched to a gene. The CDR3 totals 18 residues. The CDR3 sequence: CASSPPGLASTSTDTQYF. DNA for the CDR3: TGTGCCAGCTCACCACCGGGACTAGCATCTACTAGCACAGATACGCAGTATTTT.

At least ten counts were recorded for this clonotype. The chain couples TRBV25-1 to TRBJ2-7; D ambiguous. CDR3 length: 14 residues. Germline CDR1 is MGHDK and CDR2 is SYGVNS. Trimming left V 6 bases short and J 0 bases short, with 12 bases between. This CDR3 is CASSRGVPSYEQYF. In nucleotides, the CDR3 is TGTGCCAGCAGCCGTGGGGTCCCCTCCTACGAGCAGTACTTC.

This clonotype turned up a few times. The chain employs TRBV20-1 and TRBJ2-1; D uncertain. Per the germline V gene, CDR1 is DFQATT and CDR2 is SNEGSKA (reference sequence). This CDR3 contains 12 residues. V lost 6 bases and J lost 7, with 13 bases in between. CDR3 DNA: TGCAGTGCCCTGTTACAAGCGAATGAGCAGTTCTTC. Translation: CSALLQANEQFF.

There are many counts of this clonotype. The CDR3 DNA reads as TGTGCCAGCTCAGGAATTGGAGAGACCCAGTACTTC. As protein: CASSGIGETQYF. The chain combines TRBV18 with TRBJ2-5; unclear D gene. This CDR3 spans 12 amino acids. Deletions cut 5 bases from V and 4 bases from J, with 8 bases between. Per the germline V gene, CDR1 is KGHSH and CDR2 is LQKENI. Complete variable domain (other parts from reference TRBV18 and TRBJ2-5): NAGVMQNPRHLVRRRGQEARLRCSPMKGHSHVYWYRQLPEEGLKFMVYLQKENIIDESGMPKERFSAEFPKEGPSILRIQQVVRGDSAAYFCASSGIGETQYFGPGTRLLVL.

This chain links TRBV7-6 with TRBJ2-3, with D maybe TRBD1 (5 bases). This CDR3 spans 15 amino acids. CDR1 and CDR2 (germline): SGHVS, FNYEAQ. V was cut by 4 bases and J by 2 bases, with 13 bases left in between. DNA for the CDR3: TGTGCCAGCAGCTGGGGCAGGGCCAACACAGATACGCAGTATTTT. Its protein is CASSWGRANTDTQYF. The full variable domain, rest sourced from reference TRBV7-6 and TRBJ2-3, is GAGVSQSPRYKVTKRGQDVALRCDPISGHVSLYWYRQALGQGPEFLTYFNYEAQQDKSGLPNDRFSAERPEGSISTLTIQRTEQRDSAMYRCASSWGRANTDTQYFGPGTRLTVL.

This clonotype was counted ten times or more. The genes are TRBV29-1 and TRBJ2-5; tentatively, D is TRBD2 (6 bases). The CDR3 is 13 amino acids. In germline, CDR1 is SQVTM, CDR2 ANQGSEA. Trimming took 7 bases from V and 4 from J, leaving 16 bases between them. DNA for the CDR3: TGCAGCGCCACGGAGGGGATGGGAGAGACCCAGTACTTC. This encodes CSATEGMGETQYF.

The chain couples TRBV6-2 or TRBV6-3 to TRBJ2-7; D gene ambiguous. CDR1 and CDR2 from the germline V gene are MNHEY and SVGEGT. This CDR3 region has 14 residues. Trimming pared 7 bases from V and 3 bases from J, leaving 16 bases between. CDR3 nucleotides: TGTGCCAGCACCCAGCTCCCAGTAGGCTACGAGCAGTACTTC. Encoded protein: CASTQLPVGYEQYF.

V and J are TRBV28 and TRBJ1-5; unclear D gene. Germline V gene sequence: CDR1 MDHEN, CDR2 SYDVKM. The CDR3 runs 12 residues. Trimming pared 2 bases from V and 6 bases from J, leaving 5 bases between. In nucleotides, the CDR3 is TGTGCCAGCAGTTTACAGCTTCAGCCCCAGCATTTT. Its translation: CASSLQLQPQHF.

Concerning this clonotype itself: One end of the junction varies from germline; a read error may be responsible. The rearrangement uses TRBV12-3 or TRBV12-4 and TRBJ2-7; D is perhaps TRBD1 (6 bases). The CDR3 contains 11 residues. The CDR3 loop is CANSLGAEQYF. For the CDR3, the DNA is TGTGCCAACAGTTTGGGGGCCGAGCAGTACTTC.

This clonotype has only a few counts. CDR3 sequence: CASRTAGVATNEKLFF. In DNA, the CDR3 is TGTGCCAGCAGGACCGCAGGGGTTGCAACTAATGAAAAACTGTTTTTT. V usage is TRBV4-2 and J usage is TRBJ1-4; tentative D call: TRBD1 (6 bases). Germline CDR1 and CDR2: LGHNA and YNFKEQ. V lost 6 bases and J 0 bases, leaving 14 bases between the germline ends. The CDR3 consists of 16 residues.

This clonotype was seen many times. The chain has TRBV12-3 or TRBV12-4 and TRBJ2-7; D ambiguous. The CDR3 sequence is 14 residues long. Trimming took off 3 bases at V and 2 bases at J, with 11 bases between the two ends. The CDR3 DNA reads TGTGCCAGCAGTTTTCAACCCACTACCTACGAGCAGTACTTC. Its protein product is CASSFQPTTYEQYF.

The CDR3: CASSPRGLSGANVLTF. In DNA, the CDR3 is TGTGCCAGCAGCCCGAGAGGACTCTCTGGGGCCAACGTCCTGACTTTC. J is TRBJ2-6 and V is TRBV5-5, with D maybe TRBD2 (5 bases). The CDR3 consists of 16 residues. Germline V gene lookup returns CDR1 SGHKS and CDR2 YYEKEE (reference sequence). V was pared by 4 bases and J by 0 bases, with 11 bases between.